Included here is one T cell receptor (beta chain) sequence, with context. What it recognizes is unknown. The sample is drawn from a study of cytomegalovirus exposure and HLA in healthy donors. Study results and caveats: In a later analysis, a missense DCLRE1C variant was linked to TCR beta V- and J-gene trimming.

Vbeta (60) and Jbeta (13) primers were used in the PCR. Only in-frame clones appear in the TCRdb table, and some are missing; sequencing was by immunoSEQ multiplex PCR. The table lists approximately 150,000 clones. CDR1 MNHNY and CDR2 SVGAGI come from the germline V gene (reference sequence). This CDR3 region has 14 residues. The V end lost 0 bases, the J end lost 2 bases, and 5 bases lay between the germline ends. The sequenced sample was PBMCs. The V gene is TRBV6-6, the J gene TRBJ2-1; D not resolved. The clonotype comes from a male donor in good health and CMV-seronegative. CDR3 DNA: TGTGCCAGCAGTTACTCGGCAGCCTACAATGAGCAGTTCTTC. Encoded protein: CASSYSAAYNEQFF.